This TCR beta chain was obtained from a study of breast tumors, draining lymph nodes, adjacent tissues. This clonotype occurred many times. The antigen remains undetermined. TCRdb ran MiXCR on the multiplex PCR reads and lists one entry per CDR3 protein. The sample lists over 150,000 distinct CDR3 sequences, approximately 30% occurring once. The germline V gene encodes CDR1 SEHNR and CDR2 FQNEAQ (reference sequence). Trimming removed 5 bases at V and 0 bases at J, with 13 bases between. The CDR3 is 16 residues long. General study points: That most tumor T cells come from lymph nodes remained unproven.

Breast cancer patients provided tissue from their axillary draining lymph nodes. The sample consisted of axillary lymph node tissue. The chain employs TRBV7-9 and TRBJ2-2; D not certain. The TCR sequence derives from a female donor with breast cancer. Some clones in this sample may be carry-over from other donors' samples. CDR3 DNA: TGTGCCAGCAGCCCCCCGGGCATCTCGAACACCGGGGAGCTGTTTTTT. The encoded protein is CASSPPGISNTGELFF.